The source of this T cell receptor (beta chain) is a study of blood T cells in healthy people across ages. About this clonotype itself: Its antigen is currently unknown.

Notes on the study in general: The donors' CMV status was not determined, possibly confounding changes in expanded clonotypes. Greater diversity and more naive CD4+ cells were seen in long-lived donors than in aged donors.

PCR was performed a second time for about 7 to 12 cycles using a sample-barcoded 5' primer and a J-beta primer mix. TCRdb recomputed calls from the 5' RACE reads with MiXCR, one row per CDR3 protein. The sample includes about 640,000 distinct CDR3 sequences, about 53% seen only once; the top ten take over 35%. The receptor was isolated from a man aged 55 to 69 in good health. Sequencing input: blood.

In nucleotides, the CDR3 is TGTGCCACTGGACAGGGAATGAAATCACCCCTCCACTTT. Protein product: CATGQGMKSPLHF. The V and J genes are TRBV12-3 or TRBV12-4 and TRBJ1-6; 8 nucleotides line up with TRBD1. Germline trimming cut 10 bases from V and 10 bases from J; bases unmatched to any gene: 9. The CDR3 has 13 amino acids.